The rows below give T cell receptor beta chains drawn from one sample of a study of OX40 agonist ivuxolimab in advanced cancers. TCRdb keeps only in-frame clones here, not all; method: immunoSEQ multiplex PCR. This sample has 90,000 to 150,000 clones, with more than 80% found just once. The material was CD4+ or CD8+ T cells sorted from blood, obtained in a trial of the OX40 agonist ivuxolimab. These TCRs come from an adult with an advanced solid tumor such as melanoma, head and neck, liver or kidney cancer. CDR3s include the opening cysteine and the closing phenylalanine or tryptophan.

v_call cdr3_aa
TRBV4-3 CASSQGRGQRRETQYF
TRBV29-1 CSVEWTDSRYF
TRBV18 CASSPPGQTYEQYF
TRBV25-1 CASTWTGDEQYF
TRBV5-1 CASSLTWVSPLHF
TRBV30 CAWSRTVSPLHF
TRBV6-1 CASRRTSGATGELFF
TRBV28 CASSPQSSWTEAFF
TRBV30 CGQKATNEKLFF
TRBV19 CASRPRGTPQPLHGYTF
TRBV10-3 CAIRGGGDTYEQYF
TRBV11-1 CASSLAGGASTDTQYF
TRBV30 CAWILPLGRGENTEAFF
TRBV7-9 CASSLVGQYYEQYF
TRBV18 CASSPPGNPKNEQYF
TRBV7-2 CASSFGGDAANYGYTF
TRBV7-9 CASSFTDVTEKLFF
TRBV7-9 CASSSGRIYEQYF
TRBV5-4 CASSLGGKLNYGYTF
TRBV2 CASSELAVTGELFF
TRBV28 CASMGGATDEKLFF
TRBV19 CASSQSALAKNIQYF
TRBV15 CATSSGGQNTGELFF
TRBV7-2 CASSLRGGDTQYF
TRBV19 CASTPGQTFSGNTIYF
TRBV11-1 CASSLELLGQRNYGYTF
TRBV5-1 CASSLWQGRADTQYF
TRBV19 CASSTGQGAKGYTF
TRBV5-1 CASSLSGTDNQPQHF
TRBV19 CASTSLHTGELFF
TRBV11-1 CASSAGGGYQETQYF
TRBV7-2 CASSRRHGGEEKLFF
TRBV28 CASSYQGSTYEQYF
TRBV7-2 CASSPRDRAHEQYF
TRBV5-4 CASSPGQGTLASGNTIYF
TRBV5-6 CASSLEQLAEQFF
TRBV7-2 CASSLVGSLINQPQHF
TRBV28 CASSARDRILSGYTF
TRBV6-6 CASRQGYEVYTF
TRBV7-8 CASSLGQGGTQYF
TRBV6-1 CASSEVGTQSYEQYF
TRBV19 CASKNRRRYGYTF
TRBV10-3 CAIRPGGSTEAFF
TRBV4-3 CASSQGRAFNYGYTF
TRBV30 CAWSVQGARNQPQHF
TRBV13 CASSTLLQGYNSPLHF